This T cell receptor beta chain was sequenced for a study of cytomegalovirus exposure and HLA in healthy donors. Notes on the study in general: Researchers reported in a later analysis that a missense DCLRE1C variant was tied to TCR beta V- and J-gene trimming.

Points on this clone: Its antigen is unknown.

Amplification used 60 Vbeta primers and 13 Jbeta primers. The protocol was immunoSEQ multiplex PCR, while the TCRdb copy is restricted to in-frame clones and leaves out a portion. The sample table includes 100,000 to 150,000 clones. Germline V gene data show CDR1 as MNHNS and CDR2 as SASEGT. The CDR3 loop spans 15 amino acids. V dropped 4 bases and J dropped 5 bases, with 17 bases sitting between them. The chain recombines TRBV6-1 with TRBJ2-5, with TRBD1 as a possible D gene (5 bases). Sequencing input: PBMCs. This clonotype originated in a man younger than 40 in good health and CMV-seronegative. The CDR3 sequence: CASSVRRRDWETQYF. DNA of the CDR3: TGTGCCAGCAGTGTCCGACGCAGGGATTGGGAGACCCAGTACTTC.